This TCR beta chain emerged from a study of CD8+ T cells in alopecia areata. General study findings and limits: Just one nonresponder means the tie between baseline CD8+ expansion and response stays uncertain. The study found that many expanded lesional clones persisted in scalp and blood during tofacitinib. Clonality exceeded that of normal scalp in lesional scalp, most notably in alopecia totalis/universalis.

Specified treatment: oral pan-JAK inhibitor, 5-10 mg twice daily. This clone has a handful of counts. Its cognate antigen is unknown. The CDR3 has 11 amino acids. Germline values: CDR1 LNHDA, CDR2 SQIVND (reference sequence). Trimming pared 3 bases from V and 6 bases from J, leaving 3 bases between. Following extraction, RNA underwent reverse transcription to cDNA, which served as the sequencing template. Sequencing was performed with immunoSEQ multiplex PCR; in TCRdb, only in-frame clones are kept and a portion is missing. In the table there are some 88,000 clones, 40% to 50% of which are singletons. The receptor was isolated from a human donor with alopecia areata. The sequencing used CD8+ T cells sorted from blood, collected at week 24, from a patient treated with tofacitinib. The chain is built from TRBV19 and TRBJ2-1; no firm D call. The CDR3 sequence: CASSMGNEQFF. The CDR3, as DNA: TGTGCCAGTAGTATGGGCAATGAGCAGTTCTTC.